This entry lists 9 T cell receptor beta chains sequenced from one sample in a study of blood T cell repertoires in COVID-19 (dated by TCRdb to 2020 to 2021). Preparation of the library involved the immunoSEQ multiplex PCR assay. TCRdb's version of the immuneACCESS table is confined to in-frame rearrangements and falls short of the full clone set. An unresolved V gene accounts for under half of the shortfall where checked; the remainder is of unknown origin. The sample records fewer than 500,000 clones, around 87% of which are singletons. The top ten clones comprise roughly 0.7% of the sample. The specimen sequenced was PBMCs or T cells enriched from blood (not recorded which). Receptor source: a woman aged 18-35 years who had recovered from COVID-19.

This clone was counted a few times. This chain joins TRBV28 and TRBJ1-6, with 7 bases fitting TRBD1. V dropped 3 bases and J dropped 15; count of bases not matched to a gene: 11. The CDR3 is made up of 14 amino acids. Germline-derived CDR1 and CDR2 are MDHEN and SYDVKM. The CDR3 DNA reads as TGTGCCAGCAGTTTGGAGCAGGGGGTACCAAACCTCCACTTT. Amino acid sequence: CASSLEQGVPNLHF.

CDR3 coding DNA: TGTGCCAGCAGTCCACGGACAGGCTACTACGATTCGGGGATAGGCAATTCACCCCTCCACTTT. This gives the protein CASSPRTGYYDSGIGNSPLHF. The J gene is TRBJ1-6, the V gene TRBV27, with 7 positions matching TRBD1. The CDR3 has 21 residues. V shed 5 bases, J shed 7 bases, and the junction held 26 bases outside the gene matches. From germline, CDR1 is MNHEY and CDR2 SMNVEV (reference sequence).

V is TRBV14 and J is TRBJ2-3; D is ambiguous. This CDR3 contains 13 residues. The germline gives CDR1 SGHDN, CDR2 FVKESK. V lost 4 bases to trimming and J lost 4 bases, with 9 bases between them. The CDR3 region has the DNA TGTGCCAGCAGCCCTATGCCCCCAGATACGCAGTATTTT. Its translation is CASSPMPPDTQYF.

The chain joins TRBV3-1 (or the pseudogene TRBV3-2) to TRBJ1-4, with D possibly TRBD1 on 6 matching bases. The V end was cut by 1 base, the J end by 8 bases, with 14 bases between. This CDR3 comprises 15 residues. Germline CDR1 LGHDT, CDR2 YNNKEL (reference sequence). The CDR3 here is CASSQGSQGREKLFF. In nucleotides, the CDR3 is TGTGCCAGCAGCCAAGGGTCACAGGGACGGGAAAAACTGTTTTTT.

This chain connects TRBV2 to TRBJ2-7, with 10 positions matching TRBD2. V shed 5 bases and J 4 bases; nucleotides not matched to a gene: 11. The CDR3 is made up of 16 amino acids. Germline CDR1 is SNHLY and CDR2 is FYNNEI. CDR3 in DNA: TGTGCCAGCAGTCCGAGCGGGGGGGCCTTGTTTTACGAGCAGTACTTC. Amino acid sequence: CASSPSGGALFYEQYF.

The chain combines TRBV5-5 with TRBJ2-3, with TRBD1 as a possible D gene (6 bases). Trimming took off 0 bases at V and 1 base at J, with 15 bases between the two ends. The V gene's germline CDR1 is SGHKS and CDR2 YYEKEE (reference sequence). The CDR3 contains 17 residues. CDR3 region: CASSLVFQGQGTDTQYF. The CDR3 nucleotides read TGTGCCAGCAGCTTGGTTTTTCAGGGGCAGGGCACAGATACGCAGTATTTT.

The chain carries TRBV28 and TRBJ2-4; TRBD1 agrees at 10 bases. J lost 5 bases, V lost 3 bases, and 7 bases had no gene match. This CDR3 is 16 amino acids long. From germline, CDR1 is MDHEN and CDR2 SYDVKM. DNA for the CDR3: TGTGCCAGCAGTTTTTCCACGACAGGGGGCCAAAACATTCAGTACTTC. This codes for CASSFSTTGGQNIQYF. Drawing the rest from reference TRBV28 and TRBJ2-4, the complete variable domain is DVKVTQSSRYLVKRTGEKVFLECVQDMDHENMFWYRQDPGLGLRLIYFSYDVKMKEKGDIPEGYSVSREKKERFSLILESASTNQTSMYLCASSFSTTGGQNIQYFGAGTRLSVL.

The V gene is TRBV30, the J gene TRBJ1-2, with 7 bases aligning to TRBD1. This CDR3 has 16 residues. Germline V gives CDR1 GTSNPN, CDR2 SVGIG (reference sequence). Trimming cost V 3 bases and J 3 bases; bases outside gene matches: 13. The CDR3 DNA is TGTGCCTGGAGGGTCCCCCGGACAGGTCTTGACTATGGCTACACCTTC. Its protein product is CAWRVPRTGLDYGYTF.

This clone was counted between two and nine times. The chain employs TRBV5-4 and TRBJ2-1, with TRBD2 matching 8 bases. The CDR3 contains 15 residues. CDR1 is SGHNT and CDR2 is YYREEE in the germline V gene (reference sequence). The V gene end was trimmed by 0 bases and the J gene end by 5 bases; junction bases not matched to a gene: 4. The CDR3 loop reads CASSLELAAHNEQFF. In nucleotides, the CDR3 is TGTGCCAGCAGCTTGGAACTAGCGGCTCACAATGAGCAGTTCTTC.